Each of the 19 T cell receptor beta chains below was sequenced from the same sample in a study of T cell changes during pregnancy in multiple sclerosis. Here immunoSEQ multiplex PCR was the method, and the copy in TCRdb shows in-frame clones only, minus some. The sample contains tens of thousands of clones, just over 90% of which appear only once. This specimen was peripheral blood, taken in the second trimester of pregnancy. The origin of the receptors is a female donor with multiple sclerosis, enrolled in a pregnancy study.

With regard to this clone: Sequence at one end of the junction differs from germline and may be a read error. This sample includes further DNA sequences coding for the same CDR3. This chain uses TRBV6-4 with TRBJ2-2; 7 nucleotides match TRBD1. The CDR3 is 14 amino acids. The V gene's germline CDR1 is MRHNA and CDR2 SNTAGT. CDR3 sequence (DNA): TGTGCCAGCAGTGACGGACAGGACACCGGGGAACTGTTTTTT. This codes for CASSDGQDTGELFF.

This chain uses TRBV4-1 with TRBJ2-1; D gene unclear. V lost 0 bases to trimming and J lost 6 bases, with 24 bases between them. CDR3 size: 19 residues. From germline, CDR1 is MGHRA and CDR2 YSYEKL. The CDR3 region is CASSQDGGPRLGRSNEQFF. For the CDR3, the DNA is TGCGCCAGCAGCCAAGATGGTGGCCCTCGGCTAGGAAGGAGCAATGAGCAGTTCTTC.

The chain uses TRBV5-1 and TRBJ1-1; the D gene is possibly TRBD1 (5 bases). CDR3 length equals 16 residues. V lost 0 bases to trimming and J lost 3 bases, with 15 bases between them. Germline CDR1 SGHRS, CDR2 YFSETQ. CDR3 bases: TGCGCCAGCAGCTTGGATATCGGCCAGGGATACACTGAAGCTTTCTTT. Translation: CASSLDIGQGYTEAFF.

This clone was detected only once. Here the CDR3 reads CASSSGLAGVNEQFF. In DNA form, the CDR3 reads TGTGCCAGCAGCTCCGGACTAGCGGGGGTGAATGAGCAGTTCTTC. The V gene is TRBV7-2, the J gene TRBJ2-1; TRBD2 matches at 13 bases. V lost 4 bases, J lost 7 bases, and 4 bases stayed unmatched. This CDR3 has 15 residues. The V gene's germline CDR1 is SGHTA and CDR2 FQGNSA.

The genes are TRBV19 and TRBJ2-7; D is possibly TRBD1 (5 bases). CDR1 is LNHDA, CDR2 SQIVND, per germline (reference sequence). The V end lost 5 bases, the J end lost 6 bases, and 8 bases lay between the germline ends. CDR3 length equals 11 residues. The CDR3 bases are TGTGCCAGTAGTGCAGGGATCGAGCAGTACTTC. Its translation is CASSAGIEQYF.

The V call is TRBV2, the J call TRBJ2-7; 9 nucleotides line up with TRBD1. Germline trimming cut 6 bases from V and 7 bases from J; bases unmatched to any gene: 10. Germline CDR1 and CDR2: SNHLY and FYNNEI. This CDR3 spans 14 amino acids. The CDR3 sequence is CASRTPGQGEEQYF. The DNA of the CDR3 is TGTGCCAGCAGAACGCCGGGACAGGGTGAAGAGCAGTACTTC.

The J gene is TRBJ2-7, the V gene TRBV7-8; 9 bases map to TRBD2. Germline trimming cut 1 base from V and 3 bases from J; bases unmatched to any gene: 4. The CDR3 length is 15 residues. Germline V gene data show CDR1 as SGHVS and CDR2 as FQNEAQ. The chain's CDR3 is CASSLERLADYEQYF. For the CDR3, the DNA is TGTGCCAGCAGCTTAGAGAGACTAGCGGACTACGAGCAGTACTTC.

The chain joins TRBV5-6 to TRBJ2-7; D possibly corresponds to TRBD2 (7 bases). Trimming pared 4 bases from V and 4 bases from J, leaving 18 bases between. The germline gives CDR1 SGHDT, CDR2 YYEEEE. The CDR3 sequence is 15 residues long. The CDR3 coding sequence is TGTGCCAGCAGCCAAAGACTGGGGGGGGCTTACGAGCAGTACTTC. Translating gives CASSQRLGGAYEQYF. Based on the CDR3 plus reference TRBV5-6 and TRBJ2-7, the full variable domain is DAGVTQSPTHLIKTRGQQVTLRCSPKSGHDTVSWYQQALGQGPQFIFQYYEEEERQRGNFPDRFSGHQFPNYSSELNVNALLLGDSALYLCASSQRLGGAYEQYFGPGTRLTVT.

The J gene is TRBJ2-2, the V gene TRBV19; TRBD2 aligns across 10 bases. With V trimmed by 5 bases and J by 7 bases, 7 bases remained unmatched. The germline V gene has CDR1 LNHDA and CDR2 SQIVND (reference sequence). The CDR3 consists of 15 residues. CDR3 nucleotide sequence: TGTGCCAGTAGTTCTAGCGGGGGTGGGCACGGGGAGCTGTTTTTT. This codes for CASSSSGGGHGELFF.

This clone was counted once. The gene calls are TRBV19 and TRBJ1-5; 8 nucleotides line up with TRBD1. J gave up 7 bases and V 5 bases, and 4 bases lay outside the gene matches. Looked up from germline, CDR1 is LNHDA and CDR2 is SQIVND (reference sequence). The CDR3 has 13 residues. CDR3 DNA sequence: TGTGCCAGTAGTGTCGACAGGGGACAGCCCCAGCATTTT. Its translation is CASSVDRGQPQHF.

The rearrangement uses TRBV5-4 and TRBJ1-2; 8 bases are shared with TRBD1. The CDR3 contains 13 residues. The germline V gene has CDR1 SGHNT and CDR2 YYREEE (reference sequence). J was trimmed by 6 bases and V by 4 bases; bases with no gene match: 5. The CDR3: CASSRGQGDGYTF. The DNA of the CDR3 is TGTGCCAGCAGCCGAGGACAGGGTGATGGCTACACCTTC.

The V gene is TRBV12-5, the J gene TRBJ2-7; D is possibly TRBD1 (5 bases). This CDR3 region has 16 residues. V was trimmed by 1 base and J by 2 bases, leaving 15 bases between them. Germline V gives CDR1 LGHNT, CDR2 FRNRAP. The CDR3 bases are TGTGCTAGTGGTTTGGACCCGCGGCAGGGTACCTACGAGCAGTACTTC. This sequence encodes CASGLDPRQGTYEQYF. The complete variable domain, with remaining parts taken from reference TRBV12-5 and TRBJ2-7, reads DARVTQTPRHKVTEMGQEVTMRCQPILGHNTVFWYRQTMMQGLELLAYFRNRAPLDDSGMPKDRFSAEMPDATLATLKIQPSEPRDSAVYFCASGLDPRQGTYEQYFGPGTRLTVT.

V usage is TRBV29-1 and J usage is TRBJ2-7; D perhaps matches TRBD2 (5 bases). This CDR3 has 12 amino acids. Germline CDR1 reads SQVTM; CDR2 reads ANQGSEA. Trimming removed 6 bases from V and 2 bases from J, with 11 bases in between. The CDR3 region is CSVGGIAYEQYF. The CDR3 nucleotides are TGCAGCGTCGGAGGAATCGCCTACGAGCAGTACTTC.

The chain recombines TRBV9 with TRBJ2-1; perhaps TRBD1 as D (5 bases). CDR1 SGDLS and CDR2 YYNGEE come from the germline V gene. The CDR3 extends over 14 amino acids. V dropped 0 bases and J dropped 10 bases, with 14 bases sitting between them. The CDR3 DNA reads as TGTGCCAGCAGCGTAGCCCCAGGGTTTCTAGAGCAGTTCTTC. This translates into CASSVAPGFLEQFF.

The CDR3 DNA reads TGTGCCAGCAGCTATATAACAGGAGTCAACTCACCCCTCCACTTT. Its translation is CASSYITGVNSPLHF. V usage is TRBV5-6 and J usage is TRBJ1-6; possibly TRBD1 for D (5 bases). The CDR3 has 15 amino acids. V was trimmed by 3 bases and J by 10 bases, leaving 17 bases between them. From germline, CDR1 is SGHDT and CDR2 YYEEEE.

This clone has a handful of counts. The chain couples TRBV25-1 to TRBJ2-7; 10 bases are shared with TRBD1. CDR3 length: 13 amino acids. Germline CDR1 is MGHDK and CDR2 is SYGVNS. With V trimmed by 8 bases and J by 3 bases, 4 bases remained unmatched. The CDR3 sequence is CASGGTGDYEQYF. The DNA for the CDR3 is TGTGCCAGCGGTGGGACAGGGGACTACGAGCAGTACTTC.

The rearrangement links TRBV5-1 to TRBJ1-1; 8 positions agree with TRBD1. Trimming removed 4 bases from V and 1 base from J; junction bases left unmatched: 12. Germline V gives CDR1 SGHRS, CDR2 YFSETQ. The CDR3 has 17 residues. The CDR3 DNA follows: TGCGCCAGCAGCCCGGGACAGGTAGGGAATCGGAACACTGAAGCTTTCTTT. Translation: CASSPGQVGNRNTEAFF.

The rearrangement joins TRBV19 to TRBJ1-1; no clear D gene. V was trimmed by 6 bases and J by 1 base, leaving 12 bases between them. This CDR3 region has 14 residues. The V gene's germline CDR1 is LNHDA and CDR2 SQIVND (reference sequence). The CDR3 protein is CASRLRGANTEAFF. DNA for the CDR3: TGTGCCAGTAGACTGCGGGGAGCGAACACTGAAGCTTTCTTT.

The J gene is TRBJ2-2, the V gene TRBV5-4; D is undetermined. Per germline, CDR1 SGHNT and CDR2 YYREEE (reference sequence). V dropped 1 base and J dropped 1 base, with 8 bases sitting between them. This CDR3 spans 15 amino acids. The CDR3 sequence is CASSLTGVNTGELFF. CDR3 bases: TGTGCCAGCAGCTTGACGGGTGTGAACACCGGGGAGCTGTTTTTT.